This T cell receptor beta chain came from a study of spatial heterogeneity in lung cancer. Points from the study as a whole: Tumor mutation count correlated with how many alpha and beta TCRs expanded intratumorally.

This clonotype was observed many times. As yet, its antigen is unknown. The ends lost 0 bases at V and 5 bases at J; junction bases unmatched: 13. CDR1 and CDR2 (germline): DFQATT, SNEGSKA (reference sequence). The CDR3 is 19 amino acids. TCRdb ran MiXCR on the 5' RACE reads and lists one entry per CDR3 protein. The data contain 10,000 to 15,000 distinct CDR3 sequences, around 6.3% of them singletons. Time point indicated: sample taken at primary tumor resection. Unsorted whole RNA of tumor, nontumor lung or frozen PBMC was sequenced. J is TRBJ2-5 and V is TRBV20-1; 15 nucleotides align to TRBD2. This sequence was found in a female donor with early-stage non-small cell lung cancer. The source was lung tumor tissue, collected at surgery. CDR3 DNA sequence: TGCAGTGCTAGAGATCTCAATGGACTAGCGGGAGGGCCCTCTGAGACCCAGTACTTC. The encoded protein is CSARDLNGLAGGPSETQYF.